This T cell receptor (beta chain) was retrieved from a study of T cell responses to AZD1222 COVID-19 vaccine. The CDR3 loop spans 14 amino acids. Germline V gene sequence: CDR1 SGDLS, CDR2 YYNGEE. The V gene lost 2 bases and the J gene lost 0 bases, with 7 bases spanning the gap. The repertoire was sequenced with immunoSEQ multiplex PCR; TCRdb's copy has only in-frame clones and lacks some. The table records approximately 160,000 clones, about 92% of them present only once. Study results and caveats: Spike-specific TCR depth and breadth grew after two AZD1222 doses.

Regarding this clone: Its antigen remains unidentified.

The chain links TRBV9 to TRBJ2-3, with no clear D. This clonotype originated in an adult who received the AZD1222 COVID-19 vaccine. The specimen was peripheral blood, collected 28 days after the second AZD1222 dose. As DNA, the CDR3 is TGTGCCAGCAGCGTCCTCAGAAGCACAGATACGCAGTATTTT. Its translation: CASSVLRSTDTQYF.